A single sample is the source of the 20 T cell receptor beta chains below, sequenced in a study of blood T cell repertoires in COVID-19. Profiling relied on immunoSEQ multiplex PCR, and the TCRdb table lists in-frame clones only, not all of them. The table includes some 220,000 clones, 80% detected once. Sample: peripheral blood. The receptors shown here come from a human donor in a cohort sampled during active COVID-19.

This rearrangement joins TRBV5-1 to TRBJ2-5; 7 bases line up with TRBD1. Germline assignment: CDR1 SGHRS and CDR2 YFSETQ. Losses at the gene ends were 1 base for V and 5 bases for J; bases not matched to a gene: 11. The CDR3 loop spans 16 amino acids. Here the CDR3 reads CASSLSETGSVETQYF. DNA for the CDR3: TGCGCCAGCAGCTTGTCCGAGACAGGGAGTGTGGAGACCCAGTACTTC.

The rearrangement uses TRBV7-2 and TRBJ2-2; 8 bases agree with TRBD2. Germline V lookup: CDR1 SGHTA, CDR2 FQGNSA. This CDR3 is 13 amino acids long. J was trimmed by 6 bases and V by 8 bases; bases with no gene match: 5. CDR3 coding DNA: TGTGCCAGCGGGAACGGGAGGGCCGGGGAGCTGTTTTTT. Encoded protein: CASGNGRAGELFF.

The rearrangement joins TRBV24-1 to TRBJ1-5; D gene ambiguous. The V and J ends lost 4 bases and 1 base respectively, with 7 bases between them. The CDR3 runs 14 residues. The germline gives CDR1 KGHDR, CDR2 SFDVKD. The DNA for the CDR3 is TGTGCCACCAGTGACCCCGGGAGCAATCAGCCCCAGCATTTT. Translating gives CATSDPGSNQPQHF.

This clone was counted a few times. This sequence joins TRBV6-5 and TRBJ2-7; 7 bases align to TRBD2. Losses at the gene ends were 6 bases for V and 6 bases for J; bases not matched to a gene: 5. Germline assignment: CDR1 MNHEY and CDR2 SVGAGI. The CDR3 contains 12 residues. The CDR3 region is CASSTTSFEQYF. The CDR3, as DNA: TGTGCCAGCAGCACGACTAGCTTCGAGCAGTACTTC.

A single count supports this clone. The chain recombines TRBV29-1 with TRBJ2-7, with unresolved D. Germline-derived CDR1 and CDR2 are SQVTM and ANQGSEA. V lost 7 bases and J 0 bases, leaving 16 bases between the germline ends. The CDR3 runs to 14 residues. CDR3 in amino acids: CSGSMWPGSYEQYF. The DNA for the CDR3 is TGCAGCGGCTCGATGTGGCCTGGCTCCTACGAGCAGTACTTC.

This chain uses TRBV6-1 with TRBJ1-1; no clear D. The CDR3 has 16 residues. The germline gives CDR1 MNHNS, CDR2 SASEGT. Trimming pared 2 bases from V and 2 bases from J, leaving 15 bases between. The CDR3 DNA is TGTGCCAGCAGTGAACTACTACCGCAGATTAACACTGAAGCTTTCTTT. Its protein is CASSELLPQINTEAFF.

The rearrangement links TRBV2 to TRBJ2-3, with D perhaps matching TRBD2 (5 bases). Germline CDR1 is SNHLY and CDR2 is FYNNEI. This CDR3 contains 12 residues. The ends were cut back, 5 bases at V and 6 bases at J, with 9 bases in the middle. CDR3 nucleotides: TGTGCCAGCAGTTTACAGCGGGATACGCAGTATTTT. This encodes CASSLQRDTQYF.

This chain uses TRBV7-8 with TRBJ1-1, with a possible D match to TRBD1 (6 bases). Germline CDR1 reads SGHVS; CDR2 reads FQNEAQ. Trimming took 5 bases from V and 10 from J, leaving 14 bases between them. The CDR3 runs to 12 residues. The CDR3 DNA is TGTGCCAGCAGCCCACACAGGGAGGGAGCTTTCTTT. This gives the protein CASSPHREGAFF.

V is TRBV15 and J is TRBJ2-2, with 8 bases matching TRBD1. This CDR3 region has 15 residues. Germline V gene data show CDR1 as LNHNV and CDR2 as YYDKDF (reference sequence). V gave up 0 bases and J gave up 7 bases; unmatched junction bases: 4. The CDR3 protein is CATSRDNRGDGELFF. CDR3 sequence (DNA): TGTGCCACCAGCAGAGATAACAGGGGGGACGGGGAGCTGTTTTTT.

The chain couples TRBV11-3 to TRBJ2-1; TRBD1 agrees at 7 bases. The CDR3 sequence is 15 residues long. Per germline, CDR1 SGHNT and CDR2 YENEEA. Trimming took 5 bases from V and 4 from J; bases not matched to a gene: 8. CDR3 sequence (DNA): TGTGCCAGCAGCGCTAACAGGGGATCGTACAATGAGCAGTTCTTC. Translation: CASSANRGSYNEQFF.

This clone was counted a few times. This chain connects TRBV18 to TRBJ1-3, with D maybe TRBD1 (5 bases). The CDR3 spans 15 residues. The V end was cut by 7 bases, the J end by 0 bases, with 13 bases between. Germline CDR1 is KGHSH and CDR2 is LQKENI. DNA for the CDR3: TGTGCCAGCTTCAGCGACAGAGGCTCTGGAAACACCATATATTTT. It translates to CASFSDRGSGNTIYF.

The CDR3 loop reads CASSSDRVVFF. The CDR3, as DNA: TGTGCCAGCAGTTCGGACAGGGTCGTGTTTTTT. The rearrangement uses TRBV12-3 or TRBV12-4 and TRBJ1-4; TRBD1 agrees at 8 bases. The CDR3 contains 11 residues. The V gene end was trimmed by 4 bases and the J gene end by 15 bases; junction bases not matched to a gene: 4.

This chain uses TRBV19 with TRBJ1-5; TRBD1 matches at 9 bases. The CDR3 extends over 13 amino acids. Trimming removed 7 bases from V and 4 bases from J; junction bases left unmatched: 2. CDR1 is LNHDA, CDR2 SQIVND, per germline (reference sequence). The CDR3 DNA sequence: TGTGCCAGTATGGGGACAGGGAATCAGCCCCAGCATTTT. Residues: CASMGTGNQPQHF.

The genes are TRBV5-1 and TRBJ2-1; TRBD2 matches 8 bases. Germline V gene lookup returns CDR1 SGHRS and CDR2 YFSETQ. This CDR3 comprises 15 residues. The V segment lost 4 bases and the J segment 9 bases; nucleotides outside the gene matches: 12. The CDR3 DNA reads as TGCGCCAGCAGCCCCGCAGCGGGAGATTCCGGTGAGCAGTTCTTC. It codes for CASSPAAGDSGEQFF.

In the case of this clone: At one end, the junction sequence differs from germline, possibly due to a read error. This chain connects TRBV5-6 to TRBJ2-5; 8 nucleotides agree with TRBD2. CDR1 and CDR2 from the germline V gene are SGHDT and YYEEEE. There are 11 residues in the CDR3. The CDR3 region has the DNA TGTGCCAGCAGCTGGGGACTAGGAGTTGACTTC. It is translated as CASSWGLGVDF.

The chain employs TRBV5-1 and TRBJ1-1, with TRBD1 identical over 8 bases. V lost 3 bases and J lost 5; bases outside the gene matches: 9. This CDR3 is 15 amino acids long. Germline V gene data show CDR1 as SGHRS and CDR2 as YFSETQ. The CDR3 DNA reads as TGCGCCAGCAGCTCTACGGGACAGGTTCGAACTGAAGCTTTCTTT. This gives the protein CASSSTGQVRTEAFF.

The chain employs TRBV5-4 and TRBJ2-2; 12 bases agree with TRBD2. The CDR3 spans 16 residues. The V segment lost 4 bases and the J segment 8 bases; nucleotides outside the gene matches: 9. Germline CDR1 and CDR2: SGHNT and YYREEE (reference sequence). In DNA, the CDR3 is TGTGCCAGCAGCCCACTGACTAGCGGGAGATCGGGGGAGCTGTTTTTT. It encodes CASSPLTSGRSGELFF. The whole variable domain, remainder taken from reference TRBV5-4 and TRBJ2-2, is ETGVTQSPTHLIKTRGQQVTLRCSSQSGHNTVSWYQQALGQGPQFIFQYYREEENGRGNFPPRFSGLQFPNYSSELNVNALELDDSALYLCASSPLTSGRSGELFFGEGSRLTVL.

The rearrangement links TRBV7-8 to TRBJ2-7; maybe TRBD2 (6 bases). The CDR3 consists of 14 residues. Trimming shortened V by 0 bases and J by 1 base, and 7 bases separated the two germline ends. Germline values: CDR1 SGHVS, CDR2 FQNEAQ. The CDR3 here is CASSLAEGSYEQYF. DNA of the CDR3: TGTGCCAGCAGCTTAGCGGAGGGTTCCTACGAGCAGTACTTC.

This chain connects TRBV11-3 to TRBJ2-1, with TRBD1 matching 10 bases. The CDR3 runs 13 residues. The trim removed 5 bases at V and 7 bases at J, leaving 2 bases unmatched. CDR1 is SGHNT and CDR2 is YENEEA in the germline V gene. In nucleotides, the CDR3 is TGTGCCAGCAGCAAGGGACAGGGGAATGAGCAGTTCTTC. This gives the protein CASSKGQGNEQFF.

This chain uses TRBV7-3 with TRBJ1-2, with D unclear. Looked up from germline, CDR1 is SGHTA and CDR2 is FQGTGA. V shed 0 bases and J shed 3 bases, with 5 bases lying between them. CDR3 size: 13 residues. The CDR3 DNA reads as TGTGCCAGCAGCTTAACAGCGGACTATGGCTACACCTTC. It yields the protein CASSLTADYGYTF.